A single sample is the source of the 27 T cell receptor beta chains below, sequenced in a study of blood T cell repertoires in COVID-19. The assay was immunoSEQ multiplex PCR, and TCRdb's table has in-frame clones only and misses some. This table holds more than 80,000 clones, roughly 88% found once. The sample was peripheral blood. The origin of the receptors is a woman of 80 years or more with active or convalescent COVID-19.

DNA for the CDR3: TGTGCCAGTAACCCCGGGCAGTACTTC. It encodes CASNPGQYF. The chain links TRBV19 to TRBJ2-4; unclear D gene. The CDR3 length is 9 residues. V was pared by 7 bases and J by 13 bases, with 8 bases between. Germline V gene lookup returns CDR1 LNHDA and CDR2 SQIVND (reference sequence).

The CDR3 DNA is TGTGCCAGCAGCCAAGCGAGAACTGAAGCTTTCTTT. Protein: CASSQARTEAFF. This sequence joins TRBV3-1 (or the pseudogene TRBV3-2) and TRBJ1-1, with D hard to call. The length of the CDR3 is 12 residues. The ends were cut back, 1 base at V and 5 bases at J, with 5 bases in the middle. Germline lookup yields CDR1 LGHDT and CDR2 YNNKEL (reference sequence).

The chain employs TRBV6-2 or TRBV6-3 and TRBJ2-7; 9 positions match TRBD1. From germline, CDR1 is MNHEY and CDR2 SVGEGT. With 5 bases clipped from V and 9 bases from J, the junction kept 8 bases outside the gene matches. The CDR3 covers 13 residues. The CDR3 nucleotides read TGTGCCAGCAGTGACACAGGGGGCTTACTGCAGTACTTC. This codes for CASSDTGGLLQYF.

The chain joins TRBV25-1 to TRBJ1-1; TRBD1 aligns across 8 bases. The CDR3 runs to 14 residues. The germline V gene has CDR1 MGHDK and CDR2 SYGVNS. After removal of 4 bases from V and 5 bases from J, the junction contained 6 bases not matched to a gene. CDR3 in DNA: TGTGCCAGCAGTGTAGACAGGGGTGGGACTGAAGCTTTCTTT. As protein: CASSVDRGGTEAFF.

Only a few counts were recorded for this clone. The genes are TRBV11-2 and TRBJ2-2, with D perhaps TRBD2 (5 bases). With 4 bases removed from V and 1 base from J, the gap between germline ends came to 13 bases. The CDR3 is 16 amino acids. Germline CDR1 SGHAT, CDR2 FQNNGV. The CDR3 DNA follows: TGTGCCAGCAGCTCCGGACTGAATCTGAACACCGGGGAGCTGTTTTTT. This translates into CASSSGLNLNTGELFF.

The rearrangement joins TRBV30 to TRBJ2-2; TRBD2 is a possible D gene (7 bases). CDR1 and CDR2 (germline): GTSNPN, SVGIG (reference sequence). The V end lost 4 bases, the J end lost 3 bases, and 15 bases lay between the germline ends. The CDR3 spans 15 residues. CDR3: CAWKRGGIYTGELFF. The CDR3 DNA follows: TGTGCCTGGAAAAGGGGGGGGATTTACACCGGGGAGCTGTTTTTT.

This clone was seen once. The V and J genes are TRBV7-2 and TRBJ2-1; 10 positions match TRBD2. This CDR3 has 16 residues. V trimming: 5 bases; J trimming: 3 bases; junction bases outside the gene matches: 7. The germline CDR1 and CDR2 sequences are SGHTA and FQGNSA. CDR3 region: CASSQSASGGYNEQFF. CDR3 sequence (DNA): TGTGCCAGCAGCCAGAGCGCTAGCGGGGGCTACAATGAGCAGTTCTTC.

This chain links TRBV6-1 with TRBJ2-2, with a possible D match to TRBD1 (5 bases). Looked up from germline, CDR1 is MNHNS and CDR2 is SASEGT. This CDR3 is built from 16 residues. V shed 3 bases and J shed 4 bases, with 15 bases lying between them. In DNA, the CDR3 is TGTGCCAGCAGTGATTTAGGGGCCCCGAGCACCGGGGAGCTGTTTTTT. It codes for CASSDLGAPSTGELFF.

CDR3 loop: CASSPDRAAGTDTQYF. In nucleotides, the CDR3 is TGCGCCAGCAGCCCGGACAGAGCTGCTGGCACAGATACGCAGTATTTT. The chain is built from TRBV5-1 and TRBJ2-3; D is perhaps TRBD1 (6 bases). This CDR3 contains 16 residues. V was shortened by 4 bases and J by 1 base, with 16 bases between the two germline ends. Germline V gene lookup returns CDR1 SGHRS and CDR2 YFSETQ.

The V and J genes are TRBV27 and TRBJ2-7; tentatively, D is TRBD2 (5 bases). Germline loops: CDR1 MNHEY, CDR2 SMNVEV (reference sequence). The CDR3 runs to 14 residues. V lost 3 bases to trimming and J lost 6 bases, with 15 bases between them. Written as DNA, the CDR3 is TGTGCCAGCAGTTTTTACGGGGTCCAATCCGAGCAGTACTTC. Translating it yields CASSFYGVQSEQYF.

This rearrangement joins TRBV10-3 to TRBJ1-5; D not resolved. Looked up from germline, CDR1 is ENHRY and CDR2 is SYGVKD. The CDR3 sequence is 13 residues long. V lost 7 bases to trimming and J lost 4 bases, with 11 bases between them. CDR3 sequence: CAITAGSNQPQHF. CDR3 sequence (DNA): TGTGCCATCACGGCGGGCTCAAATCAGCCCCAGCATTTT.

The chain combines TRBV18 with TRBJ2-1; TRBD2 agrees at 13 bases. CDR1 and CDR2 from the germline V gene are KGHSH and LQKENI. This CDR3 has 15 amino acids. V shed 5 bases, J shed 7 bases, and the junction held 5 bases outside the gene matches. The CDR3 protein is CASSWGLAGLNEQFF. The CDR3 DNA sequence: TGTGCCAGCTCATGGGGACTAGCGGGGTTGAATGAGCAGTTCTTC. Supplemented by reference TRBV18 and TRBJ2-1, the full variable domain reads NAGVMQNPRHLVRRRGQEARLRCSPMKGHSHVYWYRQLPEEGLKFMVYLQKENIIDESGMPKERFSAEFPKEGPSILRIQQVVRGDSAAYFCASSWGLAGLNEQFFGPGTRLTVL.

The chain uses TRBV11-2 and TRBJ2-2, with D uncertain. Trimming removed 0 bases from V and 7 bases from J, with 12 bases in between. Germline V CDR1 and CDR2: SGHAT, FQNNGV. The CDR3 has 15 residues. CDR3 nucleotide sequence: TGTGCCAGCAGCTTAGAGGGTCTAGAGGTCGGGGAGCTGTTTTTT. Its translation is CASSLEGLEVGELFF.

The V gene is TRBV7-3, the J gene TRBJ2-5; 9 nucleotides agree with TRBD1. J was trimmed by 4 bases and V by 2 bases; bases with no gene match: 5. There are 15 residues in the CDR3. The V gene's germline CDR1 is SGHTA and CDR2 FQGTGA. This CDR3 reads CASSLGTGPVETQYF. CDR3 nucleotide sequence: TGTGCCAGCAGCTTAGGGACAGGGCCCGTAGAGACCCAGTACTTC. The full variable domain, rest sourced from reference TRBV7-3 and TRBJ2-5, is GAGVSQTPSNKVTEKGKYVELRCDPISGHTALYWYRQSLGQGPEFLIYFQGTGAADDSGLPNDRFFAVRPEGSVSTLKIQRTERGDSAVYLCASSLGTGPVETQYFGPGTRLLVL.

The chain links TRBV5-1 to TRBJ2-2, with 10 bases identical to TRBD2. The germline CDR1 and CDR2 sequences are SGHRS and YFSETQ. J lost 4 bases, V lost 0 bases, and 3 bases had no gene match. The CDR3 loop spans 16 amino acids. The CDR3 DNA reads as TGCGCCAGCAGCTTGGCGGTAGCGGGGGGCACCGGGGAGCTGTTTTTT. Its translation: CASSLAVAGGTGELFF.

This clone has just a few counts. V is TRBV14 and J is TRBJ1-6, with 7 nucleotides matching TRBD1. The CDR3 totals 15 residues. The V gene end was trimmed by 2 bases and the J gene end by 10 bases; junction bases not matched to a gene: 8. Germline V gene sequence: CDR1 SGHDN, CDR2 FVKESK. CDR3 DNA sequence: TGTGCCAGCAGCCAACAACAGGGGACGACCTCACCCCTCCACTTT. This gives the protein CASSQQQGTTSPLHF. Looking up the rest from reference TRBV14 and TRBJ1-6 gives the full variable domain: EAGVTQFPSHSVIEKGQTVTLRCDPISGHDNLYWYRRVMGKEIKFLLHFVKESKQDESGMPNNRFLAERTGGTYSTLKVQPAELEDSGVYFCASSQQQGTTSPLHFGNGTRLTVT.

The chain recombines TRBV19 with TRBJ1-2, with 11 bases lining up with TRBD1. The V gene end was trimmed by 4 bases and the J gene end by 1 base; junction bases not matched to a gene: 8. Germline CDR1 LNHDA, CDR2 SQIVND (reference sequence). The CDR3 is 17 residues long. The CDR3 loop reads CASSTFRTGGINYGYTF. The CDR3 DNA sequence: TGTGCCAGTAGTACCTTCCGGACAGGGGGCATTAACTATGGCTACACCTTC.

CDR3 coding DNA: TGTGCCAGCAGCACCGAATTACTAGTCCCAGAGACCCAGTACTTC. Its protein is CASSTELLVPETQYF. The rearrangement joins TRBV6-2 or TRBV6-3 to TRBJ2-5, with D possibly matching TRBD2 (5 bases). The CDR3 is 15 amino acids. The germline gives CDR1 MNHEY, CDR2 SVGEGT. Trimming took 6 bases from V and 4 from J, leaving 18 bases between them.

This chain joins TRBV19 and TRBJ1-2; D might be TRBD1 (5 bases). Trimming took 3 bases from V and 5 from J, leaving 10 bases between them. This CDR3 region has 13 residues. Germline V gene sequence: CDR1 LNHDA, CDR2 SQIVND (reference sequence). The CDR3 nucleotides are TGTGCCAGTAGTATTTTGGCAGGGTATGGCTACACCTTC. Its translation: CASSILAGYGYTF. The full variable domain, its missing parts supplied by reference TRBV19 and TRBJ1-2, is DGGITQSPKYLFRKEGQNVTLSCEQNLNHDAMYWYRQDPGQGLRLIYYSQIVNDFQKGDIAEGYSVSREKKESFPLTVTSAQKNPTAFYLCASSILAGYGYTFGSGTRLTVV.

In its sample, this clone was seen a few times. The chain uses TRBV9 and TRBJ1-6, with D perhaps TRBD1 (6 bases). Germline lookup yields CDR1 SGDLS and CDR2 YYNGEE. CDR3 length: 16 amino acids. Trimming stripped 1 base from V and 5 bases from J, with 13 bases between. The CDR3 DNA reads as TGTGCCAGCAGCGTACACACCGGACAGAATAATTCACCCCTCCACTTT. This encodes CASSVHTGQNNSPLHF.

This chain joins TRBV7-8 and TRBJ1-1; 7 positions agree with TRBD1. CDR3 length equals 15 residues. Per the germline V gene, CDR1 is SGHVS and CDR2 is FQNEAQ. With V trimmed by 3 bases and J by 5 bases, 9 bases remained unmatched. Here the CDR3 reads CASSFSRQGSTEAFF. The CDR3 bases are TGTGCCAGCAGCTTCTCGAGACAGGGAAGTACTGAAGCTTTCTTT.

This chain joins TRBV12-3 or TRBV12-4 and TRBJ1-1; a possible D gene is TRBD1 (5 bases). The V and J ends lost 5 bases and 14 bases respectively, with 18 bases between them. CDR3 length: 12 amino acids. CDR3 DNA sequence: TGTGCCAGCAGTCTAGGGGAGAGAGGGAGGTTCTTT. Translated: CASSLGERGRFF.

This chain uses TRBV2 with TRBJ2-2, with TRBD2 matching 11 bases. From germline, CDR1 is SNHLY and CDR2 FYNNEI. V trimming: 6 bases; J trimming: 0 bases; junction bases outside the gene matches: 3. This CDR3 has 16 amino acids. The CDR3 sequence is CASRLSGGANTGELFF. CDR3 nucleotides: TGTGCCAGCAGACTTAGCGGGGGGGCGAACACCGGGGAGCTGTTTTTT.

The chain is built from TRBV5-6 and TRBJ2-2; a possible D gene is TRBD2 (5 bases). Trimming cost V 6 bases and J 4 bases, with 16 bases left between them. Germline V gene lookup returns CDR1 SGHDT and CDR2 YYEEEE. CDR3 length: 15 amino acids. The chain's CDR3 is CASTRWSGGTGELFF. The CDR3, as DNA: TGTGCCAGCACCCGCTGGTCTGGAGGCACCGGGGAGCTGTTTTTT.

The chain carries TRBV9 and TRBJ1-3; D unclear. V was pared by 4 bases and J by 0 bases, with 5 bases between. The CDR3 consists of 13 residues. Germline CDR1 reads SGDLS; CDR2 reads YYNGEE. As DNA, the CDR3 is TGTGCCAGCAGCCCTCTCTCTGGAAACACCATATATTTT. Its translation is CASSPLSGNTIYF.

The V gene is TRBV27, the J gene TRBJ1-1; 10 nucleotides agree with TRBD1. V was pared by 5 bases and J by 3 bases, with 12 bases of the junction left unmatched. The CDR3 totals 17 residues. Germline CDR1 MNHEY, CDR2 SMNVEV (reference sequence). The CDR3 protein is CASSPSGQGIRDTEAFF. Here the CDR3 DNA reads TGTGCCAGCAGTCCCTCGGGACAGGGGATTCGGGACACTGAAGCTTTCTTT.

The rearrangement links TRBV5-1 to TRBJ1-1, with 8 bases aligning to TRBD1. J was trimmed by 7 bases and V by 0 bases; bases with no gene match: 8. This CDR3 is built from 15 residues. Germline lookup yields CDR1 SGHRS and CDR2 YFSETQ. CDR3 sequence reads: CASSLDRGVSNEAFF. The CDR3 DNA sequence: TGCGCCAGCAGCTTGGACAGGGGGGTTAGTAATGAAGCTTTCTTT.